The rows below give T cell receptor beta chains drawn from one sample of a study of T cell changes during pregnancy in multiple sclerosis. Sequencing was performed with immunoSEQ multiplex PCR; in TCRdb, only in-frame clones are kept and a portion is missing. This sample has about 56,000 clones, with 90% to 95% found just once. Specimen: CD4+ T cells from peripheral blood mononuclear cells, collected in the second trimester of pregnancy. All receptors come from a female donor with multiple sclerosis, enrolled in a pregnancy study. CDR3s include the opening cysteine and the closing phenylalanine or tryptophan. D genes are given only for firm matches. Clone size appears in some rows only: once, few, many, or a class for an expanded clone.

j_call d_call clone_size v_call cdr3_aa cdr3_nt
TRBJ1-4 TRBD1 - TRBV5-1 CASSVRDSSINEKLFF TGCGCCAGCAGCGTCCGGGACAGCTCTATTAATGAAAAACTGTTTTTT
TRBJ1-4 - - TRBV9 CASSVGVAGNEKLFF TGTGCCAGCAGCGTAGGGGTTGCGGGGAATGAAAAACTGTTTTTT
TRBJ2-1 TRBD2 - TRBV10-2 CASSGVLAGDSLYNEQFF TGCGCCAGCAGTGGGGTACTAGCGGGGGACTCTCTTTACAATGAGCAGTTCTTC
TRBJ2-1 - - TRBV4-2 CASSKTVDFYNEQFF TGTGCCAGCAGCAAAACGGTAGATTTCTACAATGAGCAGTTCTTC
TRBJ2-4 TRBD2 - TRBV7-9 CASSPPLAGPLTNIQYF TGTGCCAGCAGCCCCCCCCTAGCGGGGCCTCTCACGAACATTCAGTACTTC
TRBJ2-1 TRBD2 - TRBV6-6 CASTSAASGSYNEQFF TGTGCCAGCACCAGTGCCGCTAGCGGGAGTTACAATGAGCAGTTCTTC
TRBJ2-1 TRBD2 - TRBV28 CASSFPGRTNNEQFF TGTGCCAGCAGTTTCCCCGGGAGGACCAACAATGAGCAGTTCTTC
TRBJ1-2 TRBD1 - TRBV25-1 CASGDSFNYGYTF TGTGCCAGCGGGGACAGCTTTAACTATGGCTACACCTTC
TRBJ2-5 TRBD2 - TRBV29-1 CSAAWGLAETQYF TGCAGCGCCGCATGGGGACTAGCGGAGACCCAGTACTTC
TRBJ2-3 - once TRBV5-4 CASSLSDTQYF TGTGCCAGCAGCCTATCAGATACGCAGTATTTT
TRBJ2-4 - few TRBV9 CASSVEPGVKNIQYF TGTGCCAGCAGCGTAGAACCGGGGGTCAAAAACATTCAGTACTTC
TRBJ1-5 - - TRBV18 CASSKDGTLNQPQHF TGTGCCAGCTCAAAAGACGGGACATTGAATCAGCCCCAGCATTTT
TRBJ2-1 - - TRBV11-2 CASSLAGPGNEQFF TGTGCCAGCAGCTTAGCGGGTCCGGGGAATGAGCAGTTCTTC
TRBJ1-1 - few TRBV7-9 CASSLQGFTEAFF TGTGCCAGCAGCTTACAGGGTTTCACTGAAGCTTTCTTT
TRBJ1-1 - - TRBV21-1 CASSKGNPWRPNTEAFF TGTGCCAGCAGCAAAGGAAACCCTTGGAGACCCAACACTGAAGCTTTCTTT
TRBJ2-7 TRBD1 - TRBV18 CASSPSTGMGEQYF TGTGCCAGCTCTCCTTCGACAGGGATGGGCGAGCAGTACTTC
TRBJ2-7 - - TRBV5-1 CASSRRELPDEQYF TGCGCCAGCAGCCGCCGGGAACTTCCGGACGAGCAGTACTTC
TRBJ2-3 TRBD2 - TRBV28 CASSFQTSGKGDTQYF TGTGCCAGCAGTTTCCAGACTAGCGGGAAGGGGGATACGCAGTATTTT
TRBJ2-7 TRBD2 - TRBV27 CASSPRLAGPYEQYF TGTGCCAGCAGTCCTAGACTAGCGGGACCCTACGAGCAGTACTTC
TRBJ1-1 - - TRBV7-6 CASSPRGGWSTEAFF TGTGCCAGCAGCCCCCGGGGGGGGTGGAGCACTGAAGCTTTCTTT
TRBJ2-5 TRBD1 - TRBV5-1 CASSPSTGGTYQETQYF TGCGCCAGCAGCCCCTCGACAGGGGGGACCTACCAAGAGACCCAGTACTTC
TRBJ2-1 TRBD2 - TRBV7-2 CASSTGTSGYNEQFF TGTGCCAGCAGCACCGGGACTAGCGGTTACAATGAGCAGTTCTTC
TRBJ1-2 - - TRBV9 CASSVGGQGTIYGYTF TGTGCCAGCAGCGTAGGGGGGCAGGGGACAATCTATGGCTACACCTTC
TRBJ2-1 TRBD1 once TRBV28 CASKGGISDEQFF TGTGCCAGCAAAGGGGGCATTAGCGATGAGCAGTTCTTC
TRBJ2-2 - - TRBV9 CASSPRLGGAGELFF TGTGCCAGCAGCCCACGACTAGGAGGGGCCGGGGAGCTGTTTTTT
TRBJ2-3 - - TRBV30 CAWNLVGGGGGTQYF TGTGCCTGGAACTTGGTGGGGGGTGGAGGTGGTACGCAGTATTTT
TRBJ1-2 - - TRBV9 CASSTPGVNYGYTF TGTGCCAGCAGCACTCCAGGGGTGAACTATGGCTACACCTTC
TRBJ2-2 - - TRBV27 CASSPSPTLNTGELFF TGTGCCAGCAGTCCCTCGCCGACACTTAACACCGGGGAGCTGTTTTTT
TRBJ2-3 TRBD2 - TRBV18 CASSPRTSGSSDTQYF TGTGCCAGCTCACCACGGACTAGCGGGAGTTCCGATACGCAGTATTTT
TRBJ2-5 TRBD1 - TRBV28 CASEGYRDSESQETQYF TGTGCCAGCGAGGGGTACCGGGACAGCGAATCGCAAGAGACCCAGTACTTC
TRBJ2-3 TRBD2 - TRBV5-1 CASSQRLAGAGTDTQYF TGCGCCAGCAGTCAACGACTAGCGGGAGCGGGGACAGATACGCAGTATTTT
TRBJ1-1 - few TRBV10-2 CASSDARGRKTEAFF TGCGCCAGCAGTGATGCAAGAGGGCGAAAGACTGAAGCTTTCTTT
TRBJ1-4 - - TRBV30 CAWSHRQKLFF TGTGCCTGGAGTCACAGGCAAAAACTGTTTTTT
TRBJ2-1 TRBD2 - TRBV5-4 CASSLGLAGNNEQFF TGTGCCAGCAGCTTAGGACTAGCGGGAAACAATGAGCAGTTCTTC
TRBJ1-2 - - TRBV28 CASSLRGLSGYTF TGTGCCAGCAGTTTAAGGGGGTTGAGTGGCTACACCTTC
TRBJ2-2 - - TRBV6-6 CASIQGSNTGELFF TGTGCCAGCATACAGGGATCGAACACCGGGGAGCTGTTTTTT
TRBJ2-2 - - TRBV5-1 CASSLDGGPGELFF TGCGCCAGCAGCTTGGATGGAGGGCCCGGGGAGCTGTTTTTT
TRBJ2-7 TRBD1 - TRBV27 CASKALTGPSYEQYF TGTGCCAGCAAGGCCTTGACAGGGCCCTCCTACGAGCAGTACTTC
TRBJ1-2 - - TRBV28 CASSLYRTVGYTF TGTGCCAGCAGTTTATATCGGACAGTCGGCTACACCTTC
TRBJ2-7 TRBD1 - TRBV5-4 CASSPGQGATYEQYF TGTGCCAGCAGCCCCGGACAGGGGGCCACCTACGAGCAGTACTTC
TRBJ2-1 TRBD2 - TRBV7-9 CASSLGGLAGVYNEQFF TGTGCCAGCAGCTTAGGCGGACTAGCGGGAGTTTACAATGAGCAGTTCTTC
TRBJ2-5 TRBD2 - TRBV7-2 CASSKTSGGQKETQYF TGTGCCAGCAGCAAAACTAGCGGGGGCCAAAAAGAGACCCAGTACTTC
TRBJ1-2 - - TRBV19 CASSIPGIDYGYTF TGTGCCAGTAGTATTCCGGGGATCGACTATGGCTACACCTTC
TRBJ2-1 TRBD1 - TRBV10-3 CATNRGDEQFF TGTGCCACGAACAGGGGGGATGAGCAGTTCTTC
TRBJ1-2 - once TRBV4-1 CASSQDRQGTLGYTF TGCGCCAGCAGCCAAGATAGGCAGGGAACACTTGGCTACACCTTC
TRBJ1-1 - - TRBV10-3 CAIRTGNTEAFF TGTGCCATCAGGACGGGGAACACTGAAGCTTTCTTT
TRBJ1-1 TRBD1 - TRBV7-3 CASSSLGQGAEAFF TGTGCCAGCAGCTCCTTGGGACAGGGGGCTGAAGCTTTCTTT
TRBJ1-1 - - TRBV18 CASSPQGMNTEAFF TGTGCCAGCTCACCACAGGGGATGAACACTGAAGCTTTCTTT
TRBJ2-7 - - TRBV5-6 CASSLPRSYEQYF TGTGCCAGCAGCCTCCCTCGGTCCTACGAGCAGTACTTC
TRBJ2-7 - - TRBV28 CASSLVQGGYEQYF TGTGCCAGCAGTTTAGTACAGGGAGGGTACGAGCAGTACTTC
TRBJ2-2 - - TRBV29-1 CSVETGGNGELFF TGCAGCGTTGAAACCGGGGGAAACGGGGAGCTGTTTTTT
TRBJ1-3 - - TRBV6-5 CASSYTRDSGNTIYF TGTGCCAGCAGTTACACCCGGGACTCTGGAAACACCATATATTTT
TRBJ2-4 - - TRBV6-1 CASSEGLLAKNIQYF TGTGCCAGCAGTGAAGGACTACTAGCCAAAAACATTCAGTACTTC
TRBJ2-1 TRBD2 - TRBV4-2 CASSPILAGGKNSYNEQFF TGTGCCAGCAGCCCGATACTAGCGGGGGGGAAAAACTCCTACAATGAGCAGTTCTTC
TRBJ2-3 TRBD1 - TRBV10-3 CAIGGQGTDTQYF TGTGCCATCGGGGGACAGGGTACAGATACGCAGTATTTT
TRBJ2-3 - few TRBV30 CASFLGTQYF TGTGCCTCATTCCTAGGCACGCAGTATTTT
TRBJ1-5 - - TRBV7-2 CASSMGGGSNQPQHF TGTGCCAGCAGCATGGGGGGGGGAAGCAATCAGCCCCAGCATTTT
TRBJ2-3 TRBD2 - TRBV9 CASSVGGLAGKNTQYF TGTGCCAGCAGCGTAGGGGGACTAGCGGGGAAGAATACGCAGTATTTT
TRBJ2-7 - - TRBV19 CASSIPAGEQYF TGTGCCAGTAGTATACCTGCCGGGGAGCAGTACTTC